These 17 T cell receptor beta chains share one sample of origin, sequenced in a study of beta chain features in type 1 diabetes (dated by TCRdb to about 2018). What the study reported, not specific to this receptor: A moderate but significant shortening of TCRB CDR3 length was observed in type 1 diabetes patients in all four CD4+ subsets.

Libraries were made using the immunoSEQ multiplex PCR assay. The entire isolated RNA was reverse transcribed using the High Capacity cDNA Reverse Transcription Kit, and thus expressed TCRB transcripts were sequenced. TCRdb took over this immuneACCESS table, retaining in-frame rearrangements with V and J assigned. Such tables are incomplete; in checked studies, under half of the missing clones stem from an unresolved V gene, and the remainder is unexplained. Recorded for this sample are hundreds of thousands of clones; roughly 12% of them occurred a single time. Jointly, the top ten make up around 0.0099% of the sample. No cognate antigen is known for these TCRs. Source material: naive CD4+ T cells from blood. The cell subset or site label for this specimen denotes: true naive CD4+ T cells. Receptors originate from a woman aged 18-35 years with type 1 diabetes.

This clone was detected a few times. The chain links TRBV5-1 to TRBJ2-5, with TRBD2 matching over 11 bases. The CDR3 contains 15 residues. After removal of 2 bases from V and 5 bases from J, the junction contained 5 bases not matched to a gene. Germline V CDR1 and CDR2: SGHRS, YFSETQ. In DNA, the CDR3 is TGCGCCAGCAGCTTCGGGACTAGCGGACGGGAGACCCAGTACTTC. Translated, it gives CASSFGTSGRETQYF.

In regard to this clone: Additional DNA sequences in this sample encode the identical CDR3. This chain joins TRBV30 and TRBJ2-7; D possibly corresponds to TRBD1 (6 bases). Looked up from germline, CDR1 is GTSNPN and CDR2 is SVGIG (reference sequence). The CDR3 consists of 11 residues. The ends were cut back, 5 bases at V and 3 bases at J, with 8 bases in the middle. CDR3 loop: CAWGQNYEQYF. As DNA, the CDR3 is TGTGCCTGGGGACAGAACTACGAGCAGTACTTC.

This chain links TRBV29-1 with TRBJ1-1; possibly TRBD1 for D (6 bases). The V end was cut by 6 bases, the J end by 5 bases, with 19 bases between. The germline V gene has CDR1 SQVTM and CDR2 ANQGSEA. The CDR3 spans 14 residues. As DNA, the CDR3 is TGCAGCGTGACAGTAGGGGGAAGGCATACTGAAGCTTTCTTT. Its protein product is CSVTVGGRHTEAFF. Variable domain in full (rest from reference TRBV29-1 and TRBJ1-1): SAVISQKPSRDICQRGTSLTIQCQVDSQVTMMFWYRQQPGQSLTLIATANQGSEATYESGFVIDKFPISRPNLTFSTLTVSNMSPEDSSIYLCSVTVGGRHTEAFFGQGTRLTVV.

This clone was detected only a few times. The chain carries TRBV30 and TRBJ1-1, with 7 bases fitting TRBD1. In germline, CDR1 is GTSNPN, CDR2 SVGIG (reference sequence). Losses at the gene ends were 6 bases for V and 3 bases for J; bases not matched to a gene: 7. The CDR3 covers 13 residues. CDR3 region: CACYRDSHTEAFF. CDR3 sequence (DNA): TGTGCCTGTTACCGGGACAGCCACACTGAAGCTTTCTTT.

This chain links TRBV30 with TRBJ1-1; D is perhaps TRBD1 (5 bases). Germline-derived CDR1 and CDR2 are GTSNPN and SVGIG (reference sequence). Trimming took 4 bases from V and 0 from J, leaving 18 bases between them. This CDR3 region has 16 residues. CDR3 protein: CAWTVPNSGVNTEAFF. The CDR3, as DNA: TGTGCCTGGACGGTACCAAATTCGGGGGTGAACACTGAAGCTTTCTTT. Full variable domain (remainder filled in from reference TRBV30 and TRBJ1-1): SQTIHQWPATLVQPVGSPLSLECTVEGTSNPNLYWYRQAAGRGLQLLFYSVGIGQISSEVPQNLSASRPQDRQFILSSKKLLLSDSGFYLCAWTVPNSGVNTEAFFGQGTRLTVV.

There are a few counts of this clone. The rearrangement joins TRBV5-4 to TRBJ2-1; D remains ambiguous. The V gene's germline CDR1 is SGHNT and CDR2 YYREEE (reference sequence). The V end was cut by 2 bases, the J end by 6 bases, with 15 bases between. The CDR3 spans 15 residues. CDR3 in amino acids: CASSFESPMINEQFF. DNA for the CDR3: TGTGCCAGCAGCTTTGAGTCACCGATGATCAATGAGCAGTTCTTC.

The chain uses TRBV7-2 and TRBJ2-7, with 8 bases fitting TRBD2. Germline CDR1 is SGHTA and CDR2 is FQGNSA. With V trimmed by 2 bases and J by 2 bases, 11 bases remained unmatched. CDR3 size: 17 residues. DNA of the CDR3: TGTGCCAGCAGCTTACGGGAGTGGGGGCGGGAGGCCTACGAGCAGTACTTC. Residues: CASSLREWGREAYEQYF.

This clone has a handful of counts. The CDR3 is CASSPRTSGGQFF. For the CDR3, the DNA is TGTGCCAGCAGCCCCCGGACTAGCGGGGGGCAGTTCTTC. The chain has TRBV7-2 and TRBJ2-1; 13 bases agree with TRBD2. The junction had 4 bases not matched to a gene; V was cut back by 5 bases and J by 12 bases. This CDR3 contains 13 residues. In germline, CDR1 is SGHTA, CDR2 FQGNSA.

The chain combines TRBV9 with TRBJ1-2, with TRBD1 identical over 8 bases. The CDR3 has 14 amino acids. Germline V lookup: CDR1 SGDLS, CDR2 YYNGEE. V lost 1 base, J lost 8 bases, and 7 bases stayed unmatched. This CDR3 is CASSVTQGAGGYTF. CDR3 nucleotide sequence: TGTGCCAGCAGCGTAACCCAGGGGGCAGGGGGCTACACCTTC.

The chain is built from TRBV4-1 and TRBJ2-7; D possibly corresponds to TRBD1 (5 bases). The V and J ends lost 1 base and 6 bases respectively, with 19 bases between them. Germline lookup yields CDR1 MGHRA and CDR2 YSYEKL. The CDR3 has 16 amino acids. The CDR3 DNA sequence: TGCGCCAGCAGCCAAGTCCTGGGTCAGGGTCGTCGCGAGCAGTACTTC. This sequence encodes CASSQVLGQGRREQYF.

The J gene is TRBJ2-7, the V gene TRBV28, with D possibly matching TRBD1 (5 bases). This CDR3 contains 12 residues. In germline, CDR1 is MDHEN, CDR2 SYDVKM. V was clipped by 6 bases and J by 2 bases, with 8 bases between them. The CDR3 sequence: CASSQGTYEQYF. The CDR3 region has the DNA TGTGCCAGCAGCCAGGGTACCTACGAGCAGTACTTC.

This clone was observed a handful of times. The chain is built from TRBV27 and TRBJ1-2; unclear D gene. Trimming cost V 4 bases and J 8 bases, with 14 bases left between them. Germline V gene sequence: CDR1 MNHEY, CDR2 SMNVEV (reference sequence). This CDR3 region has 13 residues. This chain's CDR3 is CASSSVAESGYTF. The CDR3 DNA follows: TGTGCCAGCAGTTCGGTAGCGGAATCAGGCTACACCTTC.

The V and J genes are TRBV7-6 and TRBJ1-1; D might be TRBD1 (6 bases). Germline V gene sequence: CDR1 SGHVS, CDR2 FNYEAQ. V was trimmed by 3 bases and J by 1 base, leaving 9 bases between them. The CDR3 runs to 14 residues. In DNA, the CDR3 is TGTGCCAGCAGCTTTGGACAGACGAACACTGAAGCTTTCTTT. Translation gives CASSFGQTNTEAFF.

This clone appeared a few times. A junction end diverges from the germline sequence, so it may reflect a read error. V is TRBV30 and J is TRBJ2-3, with D perhaps TRBD2 (5 bases). The CDR3 covers 12 residues. Germline V gene lookup returns CDR1 GTSNPN and CDR2 SVGIG (reference sequence). The chain's CDR3 is CAWAAGTDTQYF. CDR3 DNA: TGTGCCTGGGCCGCGGGCACGGATACGCAGTATTTT.

The chain is built from TRBV5-1 and TRBJ2-1, with unresolved D. The CDR3 loop spans 16 amino acids. V was trimmed by 0 bases and J by 7 bases, leaving 17 bases between them. CDR1 and CDR2 (germline): SGHRS, YFSETQ. This chain's CDR3 is CASSLAAQPVPNEQFF. Written as DNA, the CDR3 is TGCGCCAGCAGCTTGGCCGCACAGCCTGTACCGAATGAGCAGTTCTTC.

In this sample, this clone turned up a few times. V usage is TRBV29-1 and J usage is TRBJ1-3, with a weak D call TRBD1 (6 bases). CDR1 is SQVTM and CDR2 is ANQGSEA in the germline V gene. This CDR3 has 14 amino acids. The V and J ends lost 6 bases and 0 bases respectively, with 12 bases between them. The CDR3 region has the DNA TGCAGCGTGTCCCAGGACAGCTCTGGAAACACCATATATTTT. Translating it yields CSVSQDSSGNTIYF.

In its sample, this clone was seen a few times. This chain joins TRBV9 and TRBJ1-1, with TRBD1 matching 7 bases. Per the germline V gene, CDR1 is SGDLS and CDR2 is YYNGEE. The CDR3 is 14 residues long. Trimming removed 4 bases from V and 0 bases from J; junction bases left unmatched: 3. CDR3 protein: CASSLTGVNTEAFF. The DNA for the CDR3 is TGTGCCAGCAGCCTCACAGGGGTGAACACTGAAGCTTTCTTT.